The rows below give T cell receptor beta chains drawn from one sample of a study of identical twins. Each CDR3 protein is one row after TCRdb ran MiXCR on the 5' RACE reads. This table has some 730,000 distinct CDR3 sequences, roughly 18% appearing once. This sample was shared with a second study, whose subject was T cells expressing NK-cell markers.

The sample comprised PBMCs. The receptor set was obtained from a woman aged 18-35 years in good health. CDR3s include the opening cysteine and the closing phenylalanine or tryptophan. The order of the fields is clone size, D gene, V gene, J gene, CDR3 DNA, CDR3 protein. The D gene is left open where the match is weak. Clone size is given for some rows only: seen once, a few or many times, or a class if the clone is expanded.

few	NA	TRBV11-1	TRBJ2-7	TGTGCCAGCAGCTTTCCCACCGGTTGGACAGCTACTCCGAGCCCCTACGAGCAGTACTTC	CASSFPTGWTATPSPYEQYF
few	TRBD2	TRBV6-2/TRBV6-3	TRBJ2-1	TGTGCCAGCAGTTACGACGAGTCTAGCGGGCGTACTGAGCAGTTCTTC	CASSYDESSGRTEQFF
NA	NA	TRBV3-1	TRBJ2-7	TGTGCCAGCAGCCAAGATACCGGTCGTCCTCGCTACGAGCAGTACTTC	CASSQDTGRPRYEQYF
many	TRBD2	TRBV5-6	TRBJ2-1	TGTGCCAGCAGCTTTGGATTAGCGGGGGGCAATGAGCAGTTCTTC	CASSFGLAGGNEQFF
few	NA	TRBV20-1	TRBJ2-1	TGCAGTGCTAGAGTGGTAGCTACCCGAGAGCAGTTCTTC	CSARVVATREQFF
many	TRBD2	TRBV5-4	TRBJ2-3	TGTGCCAGCAGCTTGGGGCTAGCGGGGACCACAGATACGCAGTATTTT	CASSLGLAGTTDTQYF
NA	NA	TRBV20-1	TRBJ1-5	TGCAGTGTTCTCAGACAGGATAGCAATCAGCCCCAGCATTTT	CSVLRQDSNQPQHF
NA	TRBD1	TRBV12-3/TRBV12-4	TRBJ1-5	TGTGCCAGCAGTTTAGTGGGGACAGATCAGCCCCAGCATTTT	CASSLVGTDQPQHF
NA	NA	TRBV5-5	TRBJ2-7	TGTGCCAGCAGCTTTCCTCAGGGTACCTACGAGCAGTACTTC	CASSFPQGTYEQYF
few	TRBD1	TRBV10-1	TRBJ2-5	TGCGCCAGCAGCCCGAAGGGGGCTTGGGAGACCCAGTACTTC	CASSPKGAWETQYF
NA	NA	TRBV12-3/TRBV12-4	TRBJ2-2	TGTGCCAGCAGTTTTAGGACTATAGTCGCCGGGGAGCTGTTTTTT	CASSFRTIVAGELFF
few	TRBD1	TRBV20-1	TRBJ1-5	TGCAGTGCTAGAGTCGGGACAGGGAGTCAGCCCCAGCATTTT	CSARVGTGSQPQHF
NA	NA	TRBV11-2	TRBJ2-1	TGTGCCAGCAGACCGCTCCGGGATCCTTTAAATGAGCAGTTCTTC	CASRPLRDPLNEQFF
many	NA	TRBV27	TRBJ1-6	TGTGCCAGCAGTTTGGGAGGGCGCGAATCACCCCTCCACTTT	CASSLGGRESPLHF
NA	TRBD2	TRBV20-1	TRBJ2-1	TGCAGTGCTGTAACTAGCGGCAGAGGCTCCTACAATGAGCAGTTCTTC	CSAVTSGRGSYNEQFF
NA	TRBD2	TRBV10-3	TRBJ2-3	TGTGCCGCCAGGACTAGCGGTGGCACAGATACGCAGTATTTT	CAARTSGGTDTQYF
many	NA	TRBV18	TRBJ1-5	TGTGCCAGCTCAAGACACGTCAATCAGCCCCAGCATTTT	CASSRHVNQPQHF
few	TRBD2	TRBV12-3/TRBV12-4	TRBJ2-1	TGTGCCAGCAGCCCCGGTCGGACTAGCGGGGGACCAACGTACAATGAGCAGTTCTTC	CASSPGRTSGGPTYNEQFF
NA	TRBD2	TRBV12-3/TRBV12-4	TRBJ2-7	TGTGCCAGCAGTCGTCAGGGGACGGGGGGGGACGAGCAGTACTTC	CASSRQGTGGDEQYF
NA	NA	TRBV9	TRBJ2-7	TGTGCCAGCAGCGTAGCTGGAGGGGAACCCTCCTACGAGCAGTACTTC	CASSVAGGEPSYEQYF
NA	TRBD2	TRBV20-1	TRBJ2-1	TGCAGTGCTAGAACCCGTGGCGGGGGGGGCAATGAGCAGTTCTTC	CSARTRGGGGNEQFF
NA	NA	TRBV6-5	TRBJ1-5	TGTGCCAGCAGTTACTTTAGTCCGCATAGCAATCAGCCCCAGCATTTT	CASSYFSPHSNQPQHF
NA	TRBD2	TRBV4-3	TRBJ2-3	TGCGCCAGCAGCCAAGGACTAGCGGGAGGTGAGGATACGCAGTATTTT	CASSQGLAGGEDTQYF
many	NA	TRBV10-3	TRBJ2-3	TGTGCCACCGGTCCGGGGACCCGGGATACGCAGTATTTT	CATGPGTRDTQYF
NA	NA	TRBV9	TRBJ2-4	TGTGCCAGCAGCGCGGAGCTAGGTGGCAAAAACATTCAGTACTTC	CASSAELGGKNIQYF
NA	NA	TRBV11-3	TRBJ2-7	TGTGCCAGCAGCCTGGGGCCAGGGAGGGAGCAGTACTTC	CASSLGPGREQYF
NA	NA	TRBV5-1	TRBJ2-7	TGCGCCAGCAGCCCCGGCGCAGCCTCCTACGAGCAGTACTTC	CASSPGAASYEQYF
NA	NA	TRBV6-5	TRBJ1-4	TGTGCCAGCAGTTACCGAGGGGGAGCAGGCGAAAAACTGTTTTTT	CASSYRGGAGEKLFF
NA	TRBD1	TRBV7-9	TRBJ2-7	TGTGCCAGCAGCTTAGGACTTGGACAGGGGAACGAGCAGTACTTC	CASSLGLGQGNEQYF
NA	NA	TRBV10-3	TRBJ2-5	TGTGCCATCAGTGAGAATCGGCGGAACCAAGAGACCCAGTACTTC	CAISENRRNQETQYF
NA	TRBD2	TRBV12-5	TRBJ2-1	TGTGCTAGTGGTTTGTCTCGGACTAGCGGGGGGTGGGAGCAGTTCTTC	CASGLSRTSGGWEQFF
few	NA	TRBV4-1	TRBJ2-7	TGCGCCAGCAGCCAAGATTTTCGAGGTTACGAGCAGTACTTC	CASSQDFRGYEQYF
few	TRBD1	TRBV20-1	TRBJ1-1	TGCAGTGCCTCAGGACAGGCGAACACTGAAGCTTTCTTT	CSASGQANTEAFF
many	TRBD1	TRBV6-1	TRBJ2-7	TGTGCCACTTGTCCTTTACCGGGACAGGGTCTTGCCGAGCAGTACTTC	CATCPLPGQGLAEQYF
NA	NA	TRBV6-6	TRBJ1-1	TGTGCCAGCAGGCAGGGAATGGCTTTGAAAGCTTTCTTT	CASRQGMALKAFF
NA	TRBD1	TRBV20-1	TRBJ1-1	TGCAGTGCTACCGGGACAGCTGACACTGAAGCTTTCTTT	CSATGTADTEAFF
NA	TRBD1	TRBV6-2/TRBV6-3	TRBJ2-4	TGTGCCAGCAGACCGACAGGGGGCTTGAAAAACATTCAGTACTTC	CASRPTGGLKNIQYF
many	TRBD1	TRBV5-1	TRBJ1-2	TGCGCCAGCAGCTTGCGAGGGACAGCTAACTATGGCTACACCTTC	CASSLRGTANYGYTF